Following are 23 T cell receptor beta chains from one sample sequenced in a study of metastatic and nonmetastatic thyroid tumors. Thyroid surgery took place with no prior treatment in any patient. TCRdb re-analyzed the PCR reads through MiXCR. In the table there are 30,000 to 35,000 clones, approximately 15% of which are singletons. The sample was blood. These receptors were collected from a male donor with papillary thyroid cancer or a benign thyroid nodule (not recorded which). Some clones in this sample may be carry-over from other donors' samples.

This clone has ten or more counts. Other nucleotide sequences from this sample produce the same CDR3. V usage is TRBV5-6 and J usage is TRBJ2-3; D is undetermined. Trimming stripped 0 bases from V and 6 bases from J, with 5 bases between. The CDR3 has 12 amino acids. Germline CDR1 reads SGHDT; CDR2 reads YYEEEE. For the CDR3, the DNA is TGTGCCAGCAGCTTGGCCTGGGATACGCAGTATTTT. It yields the protein CASSLAWDTQYF.

The rearrangement joins TRBV3-1 to TRBJ2-3; possible D gene TRBD2, 6 bases. Per germline, CDR1 LGHDT and CDR2 YNNKEL (reference sequence). V lost 4 bases and J lost 3, with 17 bases in between. The CDR3 is made up of 16 amino acids. DNA of the CDR3: TGTGCCAGCAGCCCGGGACTCCAAATAGTTACAGATACGCAGTATTTT. Translated: CASSPGLQIVTDTQYF.

This clone came up a few times. The V call is TRBV5-4, the J call TRBJ2-7, with TRBD2 matching over 7 bases. The ends lost 4 bases at V and 3 bases at J; junction bases unmatched: 4. Germline values: CDR1 SGHNT, CDR2 YYREEE (reference sequence). There are 13 residues in the CDR3. CDR3 residues: CASSNRTSYEQYF. In nucleotides, the CDR3 is TGTGCCAGCAGCAACCGGACTAGCTACGAGCAGTACTTC. Supplemented by reference TRBV5-4 and TRBJ2-7, the full variable domain reads ETGVTQSPTHLIKTRGQQVTLRCSSQSGHNTVSWYQQALGQGPQFIFQYYREEENGRGNFPPRFSGLQFPNYSSELNVNALELDDSALYLCASSNRTSYEQYFGPGTRLTVT.

The sample holds many counts of this clone. This rearrangement joins TRBV6-1 to TRBJ2-5; D gene ambiguous. V was clipped by 2 bases and J by 0 bases, with 4 bases between them. The V gene's germline CDR1 is MNHNS and CDR2 SASEGT. The CDR3 spans 13 residues. The CDR3 bases are TGTGCCAGCAGTGAAATCGACCAAGAGACCCAGTACTTC. Amino acids: CASSEIDQETQYF.

This clone was counted ten times or more. The chain has TRBV11-1 and TRBJ2-7; D is unclear. CDR3 length: 17 amino acids. Germline lookup yields CDR1 SGHAT and CDR2 FQDESV (reference sequence). V shed 0 bases and J shed 3 bases, with 18 bases lying between them. CDR3 amino acids: CASSLAPPDTLNYEQYF. CDR3 in DNA: TGTGCCAGCAGCTTAGCCCCCCCTGACACCTTAAACTACGAGCAGTACTTC.

Concerning this clone itself: Since a much larger clone is just one base distant, this may be a read error. Distinct nucleotide sequences in the sample also encode this CDR3. The V and J genes are TRBV28 and TRBJ2-6, with TRBD1 matching over 7 bases. Germline V gene data show CDR1 as MDHEN and CDR2 as SYDVKM. This CDR3 has 17 residues. The CDR3 sequence is CASSLLRGMSGVNVLTF. The CDR3 DNA reads as TGTGCCAGCAGTTTACTCAGGGGGATGTCTGGGGTCAACGTCCTGACTTTT.

This clone was counted ten times or more. This rearrangement joins TRBV28 to TRBJ2-1, with unresolved D. Trimming cost V 1 base and J 7 bases, with 2 bases left between them. The CDR3 has 11 amino acids. The germline V gene has CDR1 MDHEN and CDR2 SYDVKM. DNA of the CDR3: TGTGCCAGCAGTTTATATAATGAGCAGTTCTTC. Protein: CASSLYNEQFF.

This clone was counted ten times or more. The rearrangement links TRBV6-4 to TRBJ2-5; 9 bases fit TRBD2. This CDR3 is built from 20 residues. Looked up from germline, CDR1 is MRHNA and CDR2 is SNTAGT. V gave up 7 bases and J gave up 2 bases; unmatched junction bases: 23. CDR3 residues: CASKKAPRVAGDRPQETQYF. CDR3 DNA: TGTGCCAGCAAAAAGGCCCCTAGGGTAGCGGGGGACCGCCCTCAAGAGACCCAGTACTTC.

The table lists this clone with many counts. The chain joins TRBV20-1 to TRBJ2-5; 9 nucleotides align to TRBD2. There are 12 residues in the CDR3. Germline lookup yields CDR1 DFQATT and CDR2 SNEGSKA (reference sequence). J was trimmed by 9 bases and V by 5 bases; bases with no gene match: 7. This CDR3 reads CSAPTSGRAQYF. The CDR3, as DNA: TGCAGTGCTCCGACTAGCGGCCGGGCCCAGTACTTC.

Ten or more counts support this clone. The chain links TRBV15 to TRBJ1-1; D ambiguous. CDR1 and CDR2 from the germline V gene are LNHNV and YYDKDF (reference sequence). This CDR3 is built from 13 residues. Trimming left V 5 bases short and J 3 bases short, with 10 bases between. The CDR3 loop reads CATSAGYDTEAFF. As DNA, the CDR3 is TGTGCCACCAGCGCGGGGTATGACACTGAAGCTTTCTTT.

Ten or more counts support this clone. V usage is TRBV11-2 and J usage is TRBJ2-2, with a weak D call TRBD1 (6 bases). V was trimmed by 4 bases and J by 5 bases, leaving 14 bases between them. From germline, CDR1 is SGHAT and CDR2 FQNNGV. This CDR3 spans 15 amino acids. CDR3 amino acids: CASSSRDTVTGELFF. DNA of the CDR3: TGTGCCAGCAGCTCACGGGACACTGTGACCGGGGAGCTGTTTTTT.

This clone was seen many times. V and J are TRBV7-2 and TRBJ2-5; D ambiguous. The CDR3 has 13 amino acids. Trimming cost V 2 bases and J 2 bases, with 6 bases left between them. CDR1 is SGHTA, CDR2 FQGNSA, per germline. CDR3 coding DNA: TGTGCCAGCAGCTTAAGGCGTCAAGAGACCCAGTACTTC. Its protein product is CASSLRRQETQYF.

CDR3 sequence (DNA): TGTGCCAGCAGCGCAGCGGACAGAGGCTACGAGCAGTACTTC. Translating gives CASSAADRGYEQYF. V and J are TRBV9 and TRBJ2-7; the D gene is possibly TRBD1 (6 bases). This CDR3 comprises 14 residues. Germline CDR1 and CDR2: SGDLS and YYNGEE. The V end was cut by 3 bases, the J end by 3 bases, with 13 bases between. Combining the CDR3 with reference TRBV9 and TRBJ2-7 gives the whole variable domain DSGVTQTPKHLITATGQRVTLRCSPRSGDLSVYWYQQSLDQGLQFLIQYYNGEERAKGNILERFSAQQFPDLHSELNLSSLELGDSALYFCASSAADRGYEQYFGPGTRLTVT.

This clone was found many times. The V call is TRBV6-6, the J call TRBJ2-4; D gene unclear. Trimming took 2 bases from V and 1 from J, leaving 12 bases between them. Germline CDR1 MNHNY, CDR2 SVGAGI (reference sequence). The CDR3 totals 16 residues. As DNA, the CDR3 is TGTGCCAGCAGTTACAGTAAGCAAGTGGCCAAAAACATTCAGTACTTC. Translating it yields CASSYSKQVAKNIQYF.

This clone was observed at least ten times. The chain links TRBV11-3 to TRBJ2-1, with TRBD1 matching over 8 bases. CDR3 size: 15 residues. Trimming cost V 5 bases and J 10 bases; bases outside gene matches: 13. Germline lookup yields CDR1 SGHNT and CDR2 YENEEA. The CDR3 protein is CASSPGTGLLEEQFF. In nucleotides, the CDR3 is TGTGCCAGCAGCCCCGGGACAGGACTTCTCGAGGAGCAGTTCTTC.

This clone was recorded at least ten times. This chain links TRBV5-1 with TRBJ2-5; 8 bases are shared with TRBD2. Trimming at V came to 1 base and at J to 2 bases, leaving 10 bases not matched to a gene. The CDR3 spans 17 residues. CDR1 is SGHRS, CDR2 YFSETQ, per germline. The CDR3 loop is CASSLPNPRLAQETQYF. The CDR3 DNA is TGCGCCAGCAGCTTGCCAAATCCGAGACTAGCGCAAGAGACCCAGTACTTC.

As for this clone: Being one base from a much bigger clone, this may be a read error. V usage is TRBV5-6 and J usage is TRBJ1-2; D remains unclear. V was clipped by 0 bases and J by 5 bases, with 8 bases between them. This CDR3 has 13 amino acids. CDR1 is SGHDT, CDR2 YYEEEE, per germline. The CDR3 loop reads CASSLGRTYGYTF. CDR3 bases: TGTGCCAGCAGCTTGGGCAGAACGTATGGCTACACCTTC.

This clone was seen many times. The chain carries TRBV3-1 and TRBJ2-7; D is undetermined. V lost 4 bases, J lost 2 bases, and 12 bases lay in between. The CDR3 is 14 amino acids. Germline loops: CDR1 LGHDT, CDR2 YNNKEL (reference sequence). The CDR3: CASSPHDGTYEQYF. The CDR3 DNA reads as TGTGCCAGCAGCCCCCACGACGGCACCTACGAGCAGTACTTC.

This clone was recorded many times. The chain has TRBV18 and TRBJ1-1; D not certain. The CDR3 covers 15 residues. CDR1 KGHSH and CDR2 LQKENI come from the germline V gene. With 5 bases removed from V and 4 bases from J, the gap between germline ends came to 17 bases. As DNA, the CDR3 is TGTGCCAGCTCATCTCCCCTTCACGGGGTCACTGAAGCTTTCTTT. It codes for CASSSPLHGVTEAFF.

The chain has TRBV6-1 and TRBJ2-7; no firm D call. The CDR3 covers 11 residues. Trimming pared 10 bases from V and 9 bases from J, leaving 16 bases between. The V gene's germline CDR1 is MNHNS and CDR2 SASEGT. This CDR3 is CATYDGSGQYF. The CDR3 DNA reads as TGTGCCACCTATGATGGGTCAGGGCAGTACTTC.

This clone was counted between two and nine times. The J gene is TRBJ2-7, the V gene TRBV11-1; 7 bases are shared with TRBD1. The ends lost 1 base at V and 1 base at J; junction bases unmatched: 7. The germline CDR1 and CDR2 sequences are SGHAT and FQDESV (reference sequence). The CDR3 has 16 amino acids. This CDR3 reads CASSLDSQGDSYEQYF. In DNA, the CDR3 is TGTGCCAGCAGCTTAGATAGTCAGGGGGATTCCTACGAGCAGTACTTC.

The chain has TRBV5-1 and TRBJ1-2; maybe TRBD1 (5 bases). The CDR3 is made up of 13 amino acids. V was cut by 0 bases and J by 6 bases, with 9 bases left in between. Germline V CDR1 and CDR2: SGHRS, YFSETQ. The chain's CDR3 is CASSLETGDGYTF. The CDR3 DNA sequence: TGCGCCAGCAGCTTGGAAACGGGGGATGGCTACACCTTC.

On this clone itself: This could be a read error, since a much larger clone is one nucleotide away. The chain employs TRBV4-2 and TRBJ2-1; 8 nucleotides line up with TRBD1. Germline CDR1 LGHNA, CDR2 YNFKEQ. This CDR3 comprises 15 residues. The CDR3 region is CASSLRQGSYNDQFF. In DNA form, the CDR3 reads TGTGCCAGCAGCCTCCGACAGGGGTCCTACAATGATCAGTTCTTC.